Each of the 19 T cell receptor beta chains below was sequenced from the same sample in a study of radiation and T cells in renal cell carcinoma. Some clones are missing from TCRdb's copy, which holds only in-frame ones; the method was immunoSEQ multiplex PCR. The sample carries over 10,000 clones, less than 70% recorded once. Regarding treatment: treatment-naive control, cytoreductive nephrectomy. Here the sequenced sample was tumor tissue, taken from a patient whose treatment was nephrectomy without radiotherapy. The receptor source for this set is an elderly woman with renal cell carcinoma.

V usage is TRBV20-1 and J usage is TRBJ2-1; 8 nucleotides agree with TRBD1. This CDR3 has 9 amino acids. Germline CDR1 is DFQATT and CDR2 is SNEGSKA (reference sequence). The trim removed 7 bases at V and 12 bases at J, leaving 2 bases unmatched. CDR3 loop: CSVGTGQFF. The CDR3 DNA reads TGCAGTGTCGGGACAGGGCAGTTCTTC.

J is TRBJ1-5 and V is TRBV7-2; D is possibly TRBD1 (6 bases). Per germline, CDR1 SGHTA and CDR2 FQGNSA. The CDR3 totals 15 residues. V was pared by 5 bases and J by 4 bases, with 15 bases between. This CDR3 reads CASSKSGDWNQPQHF. The CDR3 DNA sequence: TGTGCCAGCAGCAAATCAGGGGATTGGAATCAGCCCCAGCATTTT.

V and J are TRBV4-3 and TRBJ2-3; 9 bases are a match to TRBD1. From germline, CDR1 is LGHNA and CDR2 YSLEER. The CDR3 covers 13 residues. After removal of 8 bases from V and 4 bases from J, the junction contained 4 bases not matched to a gene. The CDR3 coding sequence is TGCGCCAGCGGGACAGGGTTTGCAGATACGCAGTATTTT. It specifies CASGTGFADTQYF.

The rearrangement uses TRBV4-1 and TRBJ1-2; D unresolved. This CDR3 comprises 11 residues. Trimming took 1 base from V and 5 from J, leaving 2 bases between them. Germline V gene lookup returns CDR1 MGHRA and CDR2 YSYEKL. The CDR3 sequence: CASSQGYGYTF. As DNA, the CDR3 is TGCGCCAGCAGCCAAGGGTATGGCTACACCTTC.

The J gene is TRBJ2-7, the V gene TRBV6-5; D is undetermined. The germline gives CDR1 MNHEY, CDR2 SVGAGI. V lost 4 bases to trimming and J lost 5 bases, with 12 bases between them. The CDR3 loop spans 13 amino acids. CDR3 amino acids: CASSSPGSHEQYF. The CDR3 DNA sequence: TGTGCCAGCAGTTCGCCTGGCTCGCACGAGCAGTACTTC.

The V gene is TRBV18, the J gene TRBJ1-5; D not resolved. The length of the CDR3 is 13 residues. V was pared by 2 bases and J by 1 base, with 3 bases between. The V gene's germline CDR1 is KGHSH and CDR2 LQKENI. CDR3 sequence reads: CASSPESNQPQHF. CDR3 in DNA: TGTGCCAGCTCACCAGAGAGCAATCAGCCCCAGCATTTT.

This clone was observed a few times. The chain recombines TRBV27 with TRBJ1-1; D is unresolved. In germline, CDR1 is MNHEY, CDR2 SMNVEV (reference sequence). There are 13 residues in the CDR3. V was pared by 1 base and J by 0 bases, with 3 bases between. The CDR3 region is CASSLLMNTEAFF. The CDR3 nucleotides read TGTGCCAGCAGTTTATTAATGAACACTGAAGCTTTCTTT.

The chain joins TRBV5-6 to TRBJ2-5; D may be TRBD2 (6 bases). The ends were cut back, 0 bases at V and 2 bases at J, with 11 bases in the middle. Per germline, CDR1 SGHDT and CDR2 YYEEEE. The CDR3 runs 15 residues. Written as DNA, the CDR3 is TGTGCCAGCAGCTTGGCCTTGGGGAGGCAAGAGACCCAGTACTTC. Amino acid sequence: CASSLALGRQETQYF.

A few counts support this clone. The V and J genes are TRBV5-4 and TRBJ1-2; no reliable D call. The CDR3 runs to 15 residues. Trimming shortened V by 0 bases and J by 4 bases, and 13 bases separated the two germline ends. Germline loops: CDR1 SGHNT, CDR2 YYREEE (reference sequence). The CDR3 nucleotides are TGTGCCAGCAGCTTGGGGTCGGGGAATATCTATGGCTACACCTTC. Translating it yields CASSLGSGNIYGYTF. Complete variable domain (other parts from reference TRBV5-4 and TRBJ1-2): ETGVTQSPTHLIKTRGQQVTLRCSSQSGHNTVSWYQQALGQGPQFIFQYYREEENGRGNFPPRFSGLQFPNYSSELNVNALELDDSALYLCASSLGSGNIYGYTFGSGTRLTVV.

The chain combines TRBV11-2 with TRBJ1-6; weak D call: TRBD1 (5 bases). Germline CDR1 reads SGHAT; CDR2 reads FQNNGV. The CDR3 sequence is 15 residues long. V was shortened by 4 bases and J by 6 bases, with 13 bases between the two germline ends. The CDR3 loop reads CASSSLGRGNSPLHF. The CDR3 DNA reads as TGTGCCAGCAGCTCCCTGGGGCGAGGTAATTCACCCCTCCACTTT.

The genes are TRBV5-1 and TRBJ1-1; D is unresolved. The CDR3 has 13 amino acids. Germline loops: CDR1 SGHRS, CDR2 YFSETQ. Trimming stripped 2 bases from V and 0 bases from J, with 5 bases between. This CDR3 is CASSFGLNTEAFF. The CDR3 DNA is TGCGCCAGCAGCTTTGGATTGAACACTGAAGCTTTCTTT.

CDR3 sequence reads: CASSYTFGVNSPLHF. The CDR3 DNA reads TGTGCCAGCAGTTACACATTCGGGGTTAATTCACCCCTCCACTTT. V gene TRBV6-5 combines with J gene TRBJ1-6; no clear D. V was clipped by 2 bases and J by 6 bases, with 11 bases between them. Per germline, CDR1 MNHEY and CDR2 SVGAGI. The CDR3 length is 15 residues.

The chain recombines TRBV19 with TRBJ2-2; D gene unclear. Trimming stripped 1 base from V and 1 base from J, with 4 bases between. Germline V gene sequence: CDR1 LNHDA, CDR2 SQIVND (reference sequence). The CDR3 runs 14 residues. The CDR3 region has the DNA TGTGCCAGTAGTATAGCACAGAACACCGGGGAGCTGTTTTTT. Its translation is CASSIAQNTGELFF.

The chain couples TRBV19 to TRBJ1-3; a possible D gene is TRBD1 (5 bases). Germline V gene data show CDR1 as LNHDA and CDR2 as SQIVND (reference sequence). V was cut by 5 bases and J by 6 bases, with 14 bases left in between. This CDR3 contains 14 residues. CDR3 in DNA: TGTGCCAGTAGTTCGGGGACCGAAGTAAACACCATATATTTT. Amino acids: CASSSGTEVNTIYF.

The chain has TRBV27 and TRBJ2-1; a weak D match, TRBD2 (7 bases). V was trimmed by 3 bases and J by 5 bases, leaving 8 bases between them. The CDR3 consists of 13 residues. Germline V gives CDR1 MNHEY, CDR2 SMNVEV (reference sequence). The CDR3 DNA follows: TGTGCCAGCAGTTTGGGGGGGCACAATGAGCAGTTCTTC. This sequence encodes CASSLGGHNEQFF.

V usage is TRBV6-5 and J usage is TRBJ2-4, with 11 positions matching TRBD2. The germline gives CDR1 MNHEY, CDR2 SVGAGI. The CDR3 loop spans 15 amino acids. The V gene end was trimmed by 3 bases and the J gene end by 4 bases; junction bases not matched to a gene: 2. CDR3 sequence: CASSYASGGKNIQYF. Written as DNA, the CDR3 is TGTGCCAGCAGTTATGCTAGCGGGGGGAAAAACATTCAGTACTTC.

This clone has just one count. The rearrangement uses TRBV7-9 and TRBJ2-7; tentatively, D is TRBD2 (5 bases). Trimming took 4 bases from V and 3 from J, leaving 10 bases between them. CDR1 and CDR2 (germline): SEHNR, FQNEAQ (reference sequence). The CDR3 covers 13 residues. The CDR3, as DNA: TGTGCCAGCAGCTCGGAGGTAGGCTACGAGCAGTACTTC. This translates into CASSSEVGYEQYF.

This clone has just one count. The chain's CDR3 is CSVGTSGGATNTGELFF. The CDR3 nucleotides are TGCAGCGTCGGCACTAGCGGGGGGGCAACGAACACCGGGGAGCTGTTTTTT. The V gene is TRBV29-1, the J gene TRBJ2-2; 13 nucleotides align to TRBD2. The CDR3 totals 17 residues. CDR1 and CDR2 from the germline V gene are SQVTM and ANQGSEA. V lost 6 bases to trimming and J lost 0 bases; unmatched junction nucleotides: 7.

The chain links TRBV6-5 to TRBJ1-1; TRBD1 agrees at 8 bases. V dropped 10 bases and J dropped 0; count of bases not matched to a gene: 4. The CDR3 loop spans 13 amino acids. Germline V gene sequence: CDR1 MNHEY, CDR2 SVGAGI. Written as DNA, the CDR3 is TGTGCCACTAGACAGGGGCTGAACACTGAAGCTTTCTTT. As protein: CATRQGLNTEAFF.